This T cell receptor (beta chain) was profiled in a study of T cell responses to AZD1222 COVID-19 vaccine. Findings and limits, study-wide: Unmutated variant regions are reportedly the target of nearly half of TCRs that are spike-specific. Seropositive at baseline were only six or seven AZD1222 recipients. A mostly white British donor set with more females was recruited, and clonal diversity was possibly underestimated. CD4 TCRs linked to vaccination spanned spike, dominating at 160-218 and 743-854.

Measured with immunoSEQ multiplex PCR; TCRdb has only the in-frame clones, and not every one. Among more than 100,000 clones listed, roughly 84% were seen once. This CDR3 is built from 12 residues. V lost 7 bases and J lost 6, with 16 bases in between. Per the germline V gene, CDR1 is GTSNPN and CDR2 is SVGIG (reference sequence). About this clone: Antigen: not known.

Source: peripheral blood, taken on day 0 of AZD1222 vaccination. The chain couples TRBV30 to TRBJ2-7; a weak D match, TRBD2 (6 bases). This TCR came from an adult in good health. In DNA, the CDR3 is TGTGCCTTGACGACGGGGGAGAGCGAGCAGTACTTC. Translating gives CALTTGESEQYF.